This T cell receptor beta chain stems from a study of cytomegalovirus exposure and HLA in healthy donors. The V segment lost 8 bases and the J segment 7 bases; nucleotides outside the gene matches: 12. Germline V gene lookup returns CDR1 MNHNS and CDR2 SASEGT. This CDR3 spans 15 amino acids. Both 60 Vbeta primers and 13 Jbeta primers went into the PCR. The repertoire was sequenced with immunoSEQ multiplex PCR; TCRdb's copy has only in-frame clones and lacks some. The table shows 150,000 to 200,000 clones, with 80% to 90% occurring only once. The genes are TRBV6-1 and TRBJ2-2; TRBD1 matches 8 bases. The receptor was derived from a man between 18 and 35 years old in good health and CMV-seropositive. Sequencing was carried out using PBMCs. This CDR3 is CASSGQGRSGGELFF. DNA of the CDR3: TGTGCCAGCTCAGGACAGGGAAGGTCTGGCGGGGAGCTGTTTTTT.